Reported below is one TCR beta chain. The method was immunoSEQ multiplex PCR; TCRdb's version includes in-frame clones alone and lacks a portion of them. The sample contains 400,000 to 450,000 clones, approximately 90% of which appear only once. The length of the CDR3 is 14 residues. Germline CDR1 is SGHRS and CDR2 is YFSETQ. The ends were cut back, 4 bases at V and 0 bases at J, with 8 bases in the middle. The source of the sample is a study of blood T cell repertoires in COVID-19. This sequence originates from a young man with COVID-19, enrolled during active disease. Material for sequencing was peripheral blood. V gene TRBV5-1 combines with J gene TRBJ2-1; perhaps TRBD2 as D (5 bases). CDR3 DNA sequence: TGCGCCAGCAGCCCGGGGAGCTCCTACAATGAGCAGTTCTTC. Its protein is CASSPGSSYNEQFF.